A selection of T cell receptor beta chains follows, all from one sample in a study of blood T cell repertoires in COVID-19. TCRdb's table, derived via immunoSEQ multiplex PCR, lists solely in-frame clones and lacks some. Found here are around 260,000 clones, roughly 80% of them singletons; the top ten hold 4.1%. The sequencing input was PBMCs or T cells enriched from blood (not recorded which). These receptor sequences come from a man aged 25-45 years with acute COVID-19. CDR3s include the opening cysteine and the closing phenylalanine or tryptophan. D genes are given only for firm matches. Size is stated for part of the rows, as once, few or many counts, or as a class when the clone is expanded.

D: TRBD1
J: TRBJ2-5
V: TRBV7-8
size: .
CDR3: CASGQGRETQYF
DNA: TGTGCCAGCGGACAGGGAAGAGAGACCCAGTACTTC

D: TRBD1
J: TRBJ1-2
V: TRBV6-5
size: once
CDR3: CASNRQGERYGYTF
DNA: TGTGCCAGCAACCGACAGGGGGAACGCTATGGCTACACCTTC

D: TRBD1
J: TRBJ2-2
V: TRBV28
size: .
CDR3: CASSLGQGYGELFF
DNA: TGTGCCAGCAGCCTCGGACAGGGGTACGGGGAGCTGTTTTTT

D: TRBD1
J: TRBJ1-1
V: TRBV18
size: .
CDR3: CASRPGQGNTEAFF
DNA: TGTGCCAGCAGACCGGGACAGGGGAACACTGAAGCTTTCTTT

D: .
J: TRBJ1-3
V: TRBV24-1
size: .
CDR3: CATSPSGSGNTIYF
DNA: TGTGCCACCAGCCCCAGCGGCTCTGGAAACACCATATATTTT

D: .
J: TRBJ1-1
V: TRBV21-1
size: .
CDR3: CASSKRGLVGLTEAFF
DNA: TGTGCCAGCAGCAAAAGGGGTTTGGTAGGTTTGACTGAAGCTTTCTTT

D: .
J: TRBJ1-5
V: TRBV7-9
size: .
CDR3: CASSRDNQPQHF
DNA: TGTGCCAGCAGCCGCGACAATCAGCCCCAGCATTTT

D: .
J: TRBJ1-5
V: TRBV30
size: .
CDR3: CAWARGSNQPQHF
DNA: TGTGCCTGGGCCAGGGGTAGCAATCAGCCCCAGCATTTT

D: TRBD2
J: TRBJ2-3
V: TRBV25-1
size: .
CDR3: CASELAGSTDTQYF
DNA: TGTGCCAGCGAGCTAGCGGGCAGCACAGATACGCAGTATTTT

D: TRBD2
J: TRBJ2-5
V: TRBV5-1
size: .
CDR3: CASSLVSGEETQYF
DNA: TGTGCCAGCAGCTTAGTTAGCGGGGAAGAGACCCAGTACTTC

D: TRBD2
J: TRBJ2-4
V: TRBV19
size: .
CDR3: CASSSPGVAGVKNIQYF
DNA: TGTGCCAGTAGTTCCCCGGGGGTAGCGGGGGTCAAAAACATTCAGTACTTC

D: .
J: TRBJ1-5
V: TRBV10-3
size: few
CDR3: CAISGDISQPQHF
DNA: TGTGCCATCAGTGGGGACATTAGTCAGCCCCAGCATTTT

D: TRBD2
J: TRBJ2-3
V: TRBV18
size: .
CDR3: CASSRAGTSATDTQYF
DNA: TGTGCCAGCTCACGAGCCGGGACTAGCGCCACAGATACGCAGTATTTT

D: TRBD1
J: TRBJ2-2
V: TRBV5-4
size: .
CDR3: CASSRDRAGELFF
DNA: TGTGCCAGCAGCCGGGACAGGGCCGGGGAGCTGTTTTTT

D: TRBD1
J: TRBJ2-5
V: TRBV7-9
size: .
CDR3: CASSLGLQGARETQYF
DNA: TGTGCCAGCAGCTTAGGGTTACAGGGGGCGAGAGAGACCCAGTACTTC

D: TRBD2
J: TRBJ2-1
V: TRBV20-1
size: few
CDR3: CVGGGYNEQFF
DNA: TGCGTTGGCGGGGGCTACAATGAGCAGTTCTTC

D: .
J: TRBJ1-6
V: TRBV28
size: .
CDR3: CASSQMTGPLVSPLHF
DNA: TGTGCCAGCAGCCAGATGACAGGACCTTTAGTGTCACCCCTCCACTTT

D: .
J: TRBJ1-3
V: TRBV27
size: .
CDR3: CASAEGPGNTIYF
DNA: TGTGCCAGCGCGGAAGGCCCTGGAAACACCATATATTTT

D: .
J: TRBJ1-3
V: TRBV6-5
size: .
CDR3: CASSSPLSGNTIYF
DNA: TGTGCCAGCAGTTCCCCCCTCTCTGGAAACACCATATATTTT

D: TRBD1
J: TRBJ1-4
V: TRBV7-9
size: .
CDR3: CASSSGQGNEKLFF
DNA: TGTGCCAGCAGCTCGGGACAGGGGAATGAAAAACTGTTTTTT

D: TRBD1
J: TRBJ1-5
V: TRBV7-2
size: .
CDR3: CASSLGIGQGRGNQPQHF
DNA: TGTGCCAGCAGCTTAGGCATCGGACAGGGCCGAGGCAATCAGCCCCAGCATTTT

D: TRBD1
J: TRBJ1-2
V: TRBV7-9
size: .
CDR3: CASSPTGDYGYTF
DNA: TGTGCCAGCAGCCCTACAGGGGACTATGGCTACACCTTC

D: .
J: TRBJ1-4
V: TRBV5-1
size: .
CDR3: CASSLQGGDEKLFF
DNA: TGCGCCAGCAGCTTGCAGGGAGGGGATGAAAAACTGTTTTTT

D: .
J: TRBJ2-3
V: TRBV6-5
size: .
CDR3: CASSPHTDTQYF
DNA: TGTGCCAGCAGCCCCCACACAGATACGCAGTATTTT

D: .
J: TRBJ2-1
V: TRBV6-5
size: few
CDR3: CASSYGRSNEQFF
DNA: TGTGCCAGCAGTTACGGCAGGTCCAATGAGCAGTTCTTC

D: .
J: TRBJ2-2
V: TRBV18
size: .
CDR3: CASSLGPRLPAGELFF
DNA: TGTGCCAGCTCACTAGGTCCAAGACTCCCCGCCGGGGAGCTGTTTTTT

D: TRBD2
J: TRBJ2-2
V: TRBV19
size: .
CDR3: CASSGGGSGIGELFF
DNA: TGTGCCAGTAGTGGGGGAGGGAGTGGAATCGGGGAGCTGTTTTTT

D: TRBD2
J: TRBJ2-3
V: TRBV6-4
size: .
CDR3: CASSDLAGGNTDTQYF
DNA: TGTGCCAGCAGTGATTTAGCGGGGGGGAACACAGATACGCAGTATTTT

D: .
J: TRBJ1-1
V: TRBV7-9
size: .
CDR3: CASSQGLRIVDTEAFF
DNA: TGTGCCAGCAGCCAGGGACTGCGGATCGTTGACACTGAAGCTTTCTTT

D: .
J: TRBJ1-5
V: TRBV6-5
size: .
CDR3: CASNQRGGGQPQHF
DNA: TGTGCCAGCAACCAGAGGGGGGGAGGGCAGCCCCAGCATTTT

D: .
J: TRBJ1-5
V: TRBV2
size: .
CDR3: CASSRSGREQPQHF
DNA: TGTGCCAGCAGTAGGTCCGGCCGGGAGCAGCCCCAGCATTTT

D: .
J: TRBJ2-5
V: TRBV7-8
size: .
CDR3: CASSLASGQETQYF
DNA: TGTGCCAGCAGCTTAGCTAGCGGACAAGAGACCCAGTACTTC

D: TRBD1
J: TRBJ1-2
V: TRBV11-3
size: .
CDR3: CASSTATGGSYGYTF
DNA: TGTGCCAGCAGCACGGCGACAGGGGGATCCTATGGCTACACCTTC

D: .
J: TRBJ2-6
V: TRBV2
size: .
CDR3: CAGRAGANVLTF
DNA: TGTGCTGGGCGGGCTGGGGCCAACGTCCTGACTTTC

D: .
J: TRBJ1-1
V: TRBV19
size: .
CDR3: CASSPVNTEAFF
DNA: TGTGCCAGTTCCCCCGTGAACACTGAAGCTTTCTTT

D: TRBD2
J: TRBJ2-1
V: TRBV27
size: many
CDR3: CASHPQKSGGSSSYNEQFF
DNA: TGTGCCAGCCACCCCCAGAAGAGCGGGGGGTCGAGCTCCTACAATGAGCAGTTCTTC

D: .
J: TRBJ2-1
V: TRBV9
size: .
CDR3: CASSWTDQAGSEQFF
DNA: TGTGCCAGCTCTTGGACGGACCAGGCGGGGAGTGAGCAGTTCTTC

D: TRBD2
J: TRBJ2-1
V: TRBV11-3
size: .
CDR3: CATSTGGRNNEQFF
DNA: TGTGCCACATCGACGGGGGGACGGAACAATGAGCAGTTCTTC

D: .
J: TRBJ2-2
V: TRBV5-5
size: .
CDR3: CASSLEGRGTGELFF
DNA: TGTGCCAGCAGCTTGGAGGGGCGGGGTACCGGGGAGCTGTTTTTT

D: .
J: TRBJ2-2
V: TRBV11-3
size: .
CDR3: CASSIAGTGELFF
DNA: TGTGCCAGCAGCATCGCAGGGACCGGGGAGCTGTTTTTT

D: TRBD2
J: TRBJ2-5
V: TRBV14
size: .
CDR3: CASSRKLAGVQETQYF
DNA: TGTGCCAGCAGCCGTAAACTAGCGGGCGTCCAAGAGACCCAGTACTTC

D: .
J: TRBJ2-2
V: TRBV19
size: once
CDR3: CASSMRGRTGELFF
DNA: TGTGCCAGTAGTATGCGGGGCAGGACCGGGGAGCTGTTTTTT

D: TRBD1
J: TRBJ1-3
V: TRBV30
size: .
CDR3: CAWSGDSSGNTIYF
DNA: TGTGCCTGGAGTGGGGACAGCTCTGGAAACACCATATATTTT

D: .
J: TRBJ2-2
V: TRBV7-9
size: once
CDR3: CASSSGRPGELFF
DNA: TGTGCCAGCAGCTCAGGCCGCCCCGGGGAGCTGTTTTTT

D: TRBD1
J: TRBJ1-2
V: TRBV19
size: .
CDR3: CASSIVPGQRNGYTF
DNA: TGTGCCAGTAGTATAGTCCCGGGACAGAGGAATGGCTACACCTTC

D: .
J: TRBJ1-2
V: TRBV9
size: once
CDR3: CASSPPLRAETETNYGYTF
DNA: TGTGCCAGCAGCCCCCCTTTGAGGGCTGAAACGGAAACTAACTATGGCTACACCTTC

D: .
J: TRBJ1-6
V: TRBV5-4
size: few
CDR3: CASSSGGYNSPLHF
DNA: TGTGCCAGCAGTTCGGGTGGGTATAATTCACCCCTCCACTTT

D: .
J: TRBJ2-3
V: TRBV5-1
size: .
CDR3: CASSLETASTDTQYF
DNA: TGCGCCAGCAGCTTGGAGACAGCGAGCACAGATACGCAGTATTTT

D: TRBD1
J: TRBJ1-5
V: TRBV19
size: .
CDR3: CASSPQGDRGRQPQHF
DNA: TGTGCCAGTAGCCCCCAGGGGGACAGGGGACGGCAGCCCCAGCATTTT

D: TRBD1
J: TRBJ1-2
V: TRBV11-3
size: .
CDR3: CASSPGQGLGGYTF
DNA: TGTGCCAGCAGCCCAGGACAGGGTCTCGGTGGCTACACCTTC

D: .
J: TRBJ1-1
V: TRBV7-8
size: .
CDR3: CASSLWAVNTEAFF
DNA: TGTGCCAGCAGCCTCTGGGCCGTGAACACTGAAGCTTTCTTT

D: .
J: TRBJ1-1
V: TRBV7-9
size: .
CDR3: CASSSGTRIEAFF
DNA: TGTGCCAGCAGCTCCGGGACACGTATTGAAGCTTTCTTT

D: .
J: TRBJ1-6
V: TRBV5-4
size: .
CDR3: CASSLSGSYNSPLHF
DNA: TGTGCCAGCAGCTTGTCAGGCTCCTATAATTCACCCCTCCACTTT

D: TRBD1
J: TRBJ1-3
V: TRBV28
size: .
CDR3: CASSFQGASGNTIYF
DNA: TGTGCCAGCAGTTTCCAGGGGGCCTCGGGAAACACCATATATTTT

D: .
J: TRBJ2-2
V: TRBV5-1
size: .
CDR3: CASSLAQGTTGELFF
DNA: TGCGCCAGCAGCTTGGCGCAGGGTACCACCGGGGAGCTGTTTTTT

D: .
J: TRBJ2-1
V: TRBV12-5
size: .
CDR3: CASSGTYNEQFF
DNA: TGTGCTAGTAGCGGGACATACAATGAGCAGTTCTTC

D: TRBD1
J: TRBJ2-2
V: TRBV9
size: .
CDR3: CASSGQGSTGELFF
DNA: TGTGCCAGCAGCGGACAGGGATCTACCGGGGAGCTGTTTTTT

D: .
J: TRBJ1-5
V: TRBV19
size: .
CDR3: CASSPGRAVGPQHF
DNA: TGTGCCAGTAGTCCTGGCAGGGCTGTTGGACCCCAGCATTTT